This is a list of T cell receptor beta chains from one sample in a study of blood T cell repertoires in COVID-19. Sequenced by immunoSEQ multiplex PCR; TCRdb stores in-frame clones only, minus some. This repertoire shows about 320,000 clones, 90% found once; its top ten account for around 2.6%. Sequencing was performed on PBMCs or T cells enriched from blood (not recorded which). Every receptor here comes from a man in his 60s who had recovered from COVID-19. Both conserved end residues are part of each CDR3. D genes are given only for firm matches. Size values are once, few and many counts, or a class for expanded clones, and some rows have none.

J: TRBJ1-1; D: NA; V: TRBV20-1; size: NA; DNA: TGCAGTGCGGAGGCGAACACTGAAGCTTTCTTT; CDR3: CSAEANTEAFF
J: TRBJ1-2; D: NA; V: TRBV5-5; size: NA; DNA: TGTGCCAGCAGCAGGGGACACCCGTTAACCTATGGCTACACCTTC; CDR3: CASSRGHPLTYGYTF
J: TRBJ1-5; D: TRBD1; V: TRBV19; size: NA; DNA: TGTGCCAGTAGTAAACAGGGGGGACAGCCCCAGCATTTT; CDR3: CASSKQGGQPQHF
J: TRBJ2-3; D: NA; V: TRBV16; size: NA; DNA: TGTGCCAGCAGCCAACCCCGGTCCCCAAGTAGAGATACGCAGTATTTT; CDR3: CASSQPRSPSRDTQYF
J: TRBJ1-4; D: TRBD1; V: TRBV29-1; size: NA; DNA: TGCAGCGTCTCGGGACAGGGTGGTACTAATGAAAAACTGTTTTTT; CDR3: CSVSGQGGTNEKLFF
J: TRBJ1-2; D: TRBD1; V: TRBV5-4; size: NA; DNA: TGTGCCAGCAGCTTACAGGGGGCAGGAGGATATGGCTACACCTTC; CDR3: CASSLQGAGGYGYTF
J: TRBJ1-2; D: NA; V: TRBV9; size: once; DNA: TGTGCCAGCAGCGTACGACCGGAGCGGGGCTACACCTTC; CDR3: CASSVRPERGYTF
J: TRBJ1-6; D: NA; V: TRBV27; size: NA; DNA: TGTGCCAGCAGTTCCCTGGCGGGGGGTAATTCACCCCTCCACTTT; CDR3: CASSSLAGGNSPLHF
J: TRBJ2-5; D: TRBD2; V: TRBV27; size: NA; DNA: TGTGCCAGCAGTTCCGGGACTAGCGGGACAGAGACCCAGTACTTC; CDR3: CASSSGTSGTETQYF
J: TRBJ1-6; D: NA; V: TRBV30; size: NA; DNA: TGTGCCTGGAGTCCGGGAGCCTATGGTTCACCCCTCCACTTT; CDR3: CAWSPGAYGSPLHF
J: TRBJ1-2; D: NA; V: TRBV28; size: NA; DNA: TGTGCCAGCAGTTATGGGGCCGTCCACTATGGCTACACCTTC; CDR3: CASSYGAVHYGYTF
J: TRBJ1-6; D: NA; V: TRBV7-2; size: NA; DNA: TGTGCCAGCAGCTTGACATGGAATAATTCACCCCTCCACTTT; CDR3: CASSLTWNNSPLHF
J: TRBJ1-1; D: NA; V: TRBV27; size: NA; DNA: TGTGCCAGCAGTTTATCGGCATACGCTGAAGCTTTCTTT; CDR3: CASSLSAYAEAFF
J: TRBJ1-5; D: TRBD1; V: TRBV7-2; size: NA; DNA: TGTGCCAGCAGCTCCAAGACAGGGGCCGACGGTCTGGCCCAGCATTTT; CDR3: CASSSKTGADGLAQHF
J: TRBJ1-6; D: NA; V: TRBV6-4; size: NA; DNA: TGTGCCAGCAGTGACTCCTGGCAGGGGAGTTCACCCCTCCACTTT; CDR3: CASSDSWQGSSPLHF
J: TRBJ1-6; D: NA; V: TRBV30; size: NA; DNA: TGTGCCTGGAGTCTGCTCGGGCGGACAAGTTCACCCCTCCACTTT; CDR3: CAWSLLGRTSSPLHF
J: TRBJ1-4; D: NA; V: TRBV7-2; size: NA; DNA: TGTGCCAGCAGCGCGGGGAGGGGCACTAATGAAAAACTGTTTTTT; CDR3: CASSAGRGTNEKLFF
J: TRBJ2-5; D: NA; V: TRBV5-1; size: NA; DNA: TGCGCCAGCAGCTTTTCGGGAGAGAAAGGGACCCAGTACTTC; CDR3: CASSFSGEKGTQYF
J: TRBJ2-3; D: NA; V: TRBV19; size: NA; DNA: TGTGCCAGTAGTATCTCGGGCGGGATCTCAGATACGCAGTATTTT; CDR3: CASSISGGISDTQYF